One and the same sample provided the 22 T cell receptor beta chains below, sequenced in a study of blood T cells in healthy people across ages. The second PCR ran about 6 to 12 cycles with a sample-barcoded 5' primer and J-beta primers. TCRdb passed the 5' RACE reads through MiXCR, listing each CDR3 protein once. The repertoire holds 1.5 million to 2 million distinct CDR3 sequences, with approximately 30% as singletons. Sequenced sample: blood. These receptors were taken from a woman in her 30s in good health.

This clonotype was counted a few times. The J gene is TRBJ2-5, the V gene TRBV5-1; 8 bases align to TRBD2. CDR1 is SGHRS, CDR2 YFSETQ, per germline. The CDR3 sequence is 15 residues long. Trimming removed 2 bases from V and 5 bases from J; junction bases left unmatched: 8. CDR3 in amino acids: CASSFRREAGETQYF. The CDR3 coding sequence is TGCGCCAGCAGCTTTCGGCGGGAGGCTGGGGAGACCCAGTACTTC.

This clonotype was picked up many times. V gene TRBV27 combines with J gene TRBJ1-2, with D unclear. The CDR3 runs 13 residues. V lost 4 bases and J lost 8, with 14 bases in between. CDR1 and CDR2 from the germline V gene are MNHEY and SMNVEV (reference sequence). The CDR3 protein is CASSSLGPGGYTF. DNA of the CDR3: TGTGCCAGCAGTTCCCTAGGCCCGGGGGGCTACACCTTC.

This clonotype has just a few counts. The gene calls are TRBV10-3 and TRBJ1-1; D is unresolved. The CDR3 has 15 amino acids. With 1 base removed from V and 0 bases from J, the gap between germline ends came to 9 bases. The germline V gene encodes CDR1 ENHRY and CDR2 SYGVKD. CDR3 in amino acids: CAISEWKEVNTEAFF. The CDR3 nucleotides read TGTGCCATCAGTGAGTGGAAGGAGGTGAACACTGAAGCTTTCTTT.

CDR3 amino acids: CASGWDRGAGQYF. CDR3 in DNA: TGCGCCAGCGGCTGGGACAGGGGCGCCGGGCAGTACTTC. The chain combines TRBV5-1 with TRBJ2-7, with 10 bases lining up with TRBD1. The CDR3 has 13 residues. Trimming cost V 7 bases and J 9 bases; bases outside gene matches: 10. Germline V gene lookup returns CDR1 SGHRS and CDR2 YFSETQ.

Of note for this clonotype: Likely a read error: the CDR3 ends without its conserved phenylalanine or tryptophan. In nucleotides, the CDR3 is TGTGCCAGCAGTTACACGCACTCAATGGGGGAGACCCAGTACTAC. Protein: CASSYTHSMGETQYY. This chain uses TRBV6-5 with TRBJ2-5; D uncertain. The germline V gene has CDR1 MNHEY and CDR2 SVGAGI. Trimming took 2 bases from V and 5 from J, leaving 15 bases between them. The CDR3 spans 15 residues.

This chain joins TRBV29-1 and TRBJ1-1; D is perhaps TRBD1 (6 bases). Germline V gene sequence: CDR1 SQVTM, CDR2 ANQGSEA. CDR3 length: 12 amino acids. The CDR3 sequence is CVEKGGDTEAFF. In nucleotides, the CDR3 is TGCGTTGAGAAGGGGGGAGACACTGAAGCTTTCTTT.

The rearrangement joins TRBV30 to TRBJ1-6; 10 bases map to TRBD1. CDR1 and CDR2 from the germline V gene are GTSNPN and SVGIG (reference sequence). There are 13 residues in the CDR3. V lost 3 bases and J lost 10; bases outside the gene matches: 3. The CDR3 loop is CAWSDRGQSPLHF. The CDR3, as DNA: TGTGCCTGGAGCGACAGGGGGCAATCACCCCTCCACTTT.

This clonotype has only a few counts. The chain has TRBV5-6 and TRBJ2-7; no clear D gene. Germline V gene sequence: CDR1 SGHDT, CDR2 YYEEEE. There are 14 residues in the CDR3. V dropped 4 bases and J dropped 2 bases, with 13 bases sitting between them. The CDR3 DNA sequence: TGTGCCAGCAGCGGCCTGACGTCGGCCTACGAGCAGTACTTC. Translation: CASSGLTSAYEQYF. Filled out from reference TRBV5-6 and TRBJ2-7, the complete variable domain reads DAGVTQSPTHLIKTRGQQVTLRCSPKSGHDTVSWYQQALGQGPQFIFQYYEEEERQRGNFPDRFSGHQFPNYSSELNVNALLLGDSALYLCASSGLTSAYEQYFGPGTRLTVT.

V and J are TRBV10-3 and TRBJ2-4; 8 positions agree with TRBD2. The CDR3 totals 18 residues. V lost 2 bases to trimming and J lost 1 base; unmatched junction nucleotides: 10. Germline V gene data show CDR1 as ENHRY and CDR2 as SYGVKD. The CDR3 loop reads CAISEEAPAGDAKNIQYF. CDR3 in DNA: TGTGCCATCAGTGAGGAGGCGCCAGCGGGAGACGCCAAAAACATTCAGTACTTC.

The genes are TRBV20-1 and TRBJ1-3, with 8 bases that match TRBD1. The CDR3 runs to 14 residues. Germline V lookup: CDR1 DFQATT, CDR2 SNEGSKA (reference sequence). V gave up 4 bases and J gave up 4 bases; unmatched junction bases: 6. The CDR3 loop is CSAMDRVGGNTIYF. As DNA, the CDR3 is TGCAGTGCTATGGACAGGGTGGGGGGAAACACCATATATTTT.

The V and J genes are TRBV6-5 and TRBJ2-2; D possibly uses TRBD1 or TRBD2 (6 bases each). There are 15 residues in the CDR3. Germline CDR1 is MNHEY and CDR2 is SVGAGI. The V end lost 10 bases, the J end lost 4 bases, and 19 bases lay between the germline ends. The CDR3 reads CATGGTKTSTGELFF. DNA for the CDR3: TGTGCCACTGGGGGGACAAAGACCTCCACCGGGGAGCTGTTTTTT.

This clonotype was recorded at least ten times. The gene calls are TRBV5-1 and TRBJ2-7, with 9 bases that match TRBD1. With V trimmed by 4 bases and J by 5 bases, 7 bases remained unmatched. Per germline, CDR1 SGHRS and CDR2 YFSETQ. This CDR3 contains 14 residues. The CDR3 DNA follows: TGCGCCAGCAGCAAGGGACAGGGTATGGACGAGCAGTACTTC. Amino acids: CASSKGQGMDEQYF.

The gene calls are TRBV5-1 and TRBJ1-6; D is possibly TRBD1 (5 bases). The CDR3 loop spans 17 amino acids. Germline V gives CDR1 SGHRS, CDR2 YFSETQ. Trimming took 0 bases from V and 7 from J, leaving 17 bases between them. For the CDR3, the DNA is TGCGCCAGCAGCTTGGAGGTGGGCAGTGGGGCGAATTCACCCCTCCACTTT. It codes for CASSLEVGSGANSPLHF.

This chain's CDR3 is CASSLSFSGRPNEQFF. CDR3 in DNA: TGCGCCAGCAGCTTGTCTTTTAGCGGGCGCCCCAATGAGCAGTTCTTC. The genes are TRBV5-1 and TRBJ2-1; 7 bases fit TRBD2. Germline V gene lookup returns CDR1 SGHRS and CDR2 YFSETQ. The J segment lost 6 bases and the V segment lost 1 base, leaving 10 bases of the junction unmatched. The CDR3 contains 16 residues.

This clonotype was counted a few times. The rearrangement uses TRBV13 and TRBJ1-4, with 9 bases identical to TRBD1. There are 15 residues in the CDR3. V lost 3 bases and J lost 7; bases outside the gene matches: 6. CDR1 PRHDT and CDR2 FYEKMQ come from the germline V gene (reference sequence). The CDR3 region is CASSFTGGASEKLFF. CDR3 sequence (DNA): TGTGCCAGCAGCTTCACAGGGGGCGCGAGTGAAAAACTGTTTTTT. The full variable domain, rest sourced from reference TRBV13 and TRBJ1-4, is AAGVIQSPRHLIKEKRETATLKCYPIPRHDTVYWYQQGPGQDPQFLISFYEKMQSDKGSIPDRFSAQQFSDYHSELNMSSLELGDSALYFCASSFTGGASEKLFFGSGTQLSVL.

This chain connects TRBV15 to TRBJ1-3, with 7 bases fitting TRBD1. Trimming took 3 bases from V and 5 from J; bases not matched to a gene: 4. Germline values: CDR1 LNHNV, CDR2 YYDKDF (reference sequence). The CDR3 length is 14 residues. The CDR3 coding sequence is TGTGCCACCAGCAGCGACAGGGTGAGAAACACCATATATTTT. Translated, it gives CATSSDRVRNTIYF. The full variable domain, in which reference TRBV15 and TRBJ1-3 provide the parts outside the CDR3, is DAMVIQNPRYQVTQFGKPVTLSCSQTLNHNVMYWYQQKSSQAPKLLFHYYDKDFNNEADTPDNFQSRRPNTSFCFLDIRSPGLGDTAMYLCATSSDRVRNTIYFGEGSWLTVV.

The chain carries TRBV25-1 and TRBJ2-3, with TRBD1 matching 8 bases. V gave up 2 bases and J gave up 6 bases; unmatched junction bases: 7. Germline assignment: CDR1 MGHDK and CDR2 SYGVNS. The CDR3 sequence is 15 residues long. The CDR3 here is CASSEGQGALDTQYF. The CDR3 nucleotides read TGTGCCAGCAGTGAAGGACAGGGAGCGTTGGATACGCAGTATTTT.

A few counts support this clonotype. The chain is built from TRBV5-1 and TRBJ2-7, with TRBD1 identical over 7 bases. Trimming cost V 4 bases and J 3 bases; bases outside gene matches: 10. Germline lookup yields CDR1 SGHRS and CDR2 YFSETQ. The CDR3 consists of 15 residues. The CDR3 reads CASSGAPTGSYEQYF. CDR3 in DNA: TGCGCCAGCAGCGGAGCACCGACAGGGAGCTACGAGCAGTACTTC.

J is TRBJ1-2 and V is TRBV11-2; D is unresolved. V lost 5 bases and J 3 bases, leaving 7 bases between the germline ends. Germline loops: CDR1 SGHAT, CDR2 FQNNGV. The CDR3 has 12 amino acids. CDR3 bases: TGTGCCAGCAGCGAGAGGGACTATGGCTACACCTTC. This encodes CASSERDYGYTF.

There are a few counts of this clonotype. The V gene is TRBV29-1, the J gene TRBJ2-1; TRBD1 agrees at 10 bases. The germline CDR1 and CDR2 sequences are SQVTM and ANQGSEA. CDR3 length: 12 residues. The J segment lost 14 bases and the V segment lost 3 bases, leaving 7 bases of the junction unmatched. CDR3 in DNA: TGCAGCGTTGATGAATTCGGGACAGGGGAGTTCTTC. Encoded protein: CSVDEFGTGEFF.

Note on this clonotype: The germline gene is not matched at one end of the junction; a read error may be the cause. The chain carries TRBV7-3 and TRBJ2-1; perhaps TRBD1 as D (6 bases). Germline CDR1 SGHTA, CDR2 FQGTGA. CDR3 length equals 15 residues. The CDR3 bases are TGTGCCAGCAGCTCTGGACAGAGGGCCCATCATGAGCGGTTCTTC. Translated, it gives CASSSGQRAHHERFF.

This clonotype was counted a few times. The chain has TRBV20-1 and TRBJ2-7, with 8 bases matching TRBD2. This CDR3 is built from 14 residues. Per the germline V gene, CDR1 is DFQATT and CDR2 is SNEGSKA (reference sequence). Losses at the gene ends were 7 bases for V and 7 bases for J; bases not matched to a gene: 15. The CDR3: CSVSPVAGRSEQYF. CDR3 in DNA: TGCAGTGTAAGCCCGGTAGCGGGAAGGAGTGAGCAGTACTTC.